The 5 T cell receptor beta chains below all came from one sample that was sequenced in a study of graft-versus-host responses after intestinal transplantation. For these receptors, no antigen is known. Sequencing used immunoSEQ multiplex PCR; TCRdb keeps in-frame clones, though not all of them. The sample lists 65,000 to 90,000 clones; 80% to 90% were seen once. The material was unstimulated CD8+ T cells sorted from spleen or lymph node cells, obtained before intestinal transplant. These receptors were collected from a human donor who received an intestinal transplant.

This clone was found once. This chain links TRBV6-1 with TRBJ2-5, with TRBD2 identical over 11 bases. The J call may be in error: the DNA end matches TRBJ2-7 better. CDR3 length: 15 amino acids. Looked up from germline, CDR1 is MNHNS and CDR2 is SASEGT. CDR3 bases: TGTGCCAGCCTTGAGGTGACTAGCGGGACCTACGAGCAGTACTTC. Translation gives CASLEVTSGTYEQYF.

V usage is TRBV6-5 and J usage is TRBJ2-7, with D possibly TRBD1 on 6 matching bases. From germline, CDR1 is MNHEY and CDR2 SVGAGI. V lost 2 bases to trimming and J lost 6 bases, with 20 bases between them. This CDR3 has 16 residues. The CDR3 nucleotides are TGTGCCAGCAGTTACGGAACCCCAGGGGACGGTGGCGAGCAGTACTTC. Translation gives CASSYGTPGDGGEQYF.

This chain joins TRBV7-2 and TRBJ2-3, with TRBD2 matching over 11 bases. CDR1 and CDR2 (germline): SGHTA, FQGNSA. There are 17 residues in the CDR3. V lost 5 bases and J lost 1; bases outside the gene matches: 8. CDR3 bases: TGTGCCAGCAGCGGAGTACTAGCGGGAGAGGGCACAGATACGCAGTATTTT. This gives the protein CASSGVLAGEGTDTQYF.

This rearrangement joins TRBV2 to TRBJ2-7; 7 nucleotides agree with TRBD2. CDR3 length equals 15 residues. The germline V gene encodes CDR1 SNHLY and CDR2 FYNNEI. Trimming took 3 bases from V and 5 from J; bases not matched to a gene: 10. CDR3: CASSEEAGELHEQYF. Written as DNA, the CDR3 is TGTGCCAGCAGTGAGGAGGCGGGAGAACTTCACGAGCAGTACTTC.

This clone was counted a single time. This sequence joins TRBV6-1 and TRBJ2-3; 12 bases are a match to TRBD2. J gave up 6 bases and V 3 bases, and 7 bases lay outside the gene matches. This CDR3 has 16 residues. CDR1 and CDR2 from the germline V gene are MNHNS and SASEGT. The CDR3 DNA reads as TGTGCCAGCAGTGAGCGACTAGCGGGGGAGAGGGATACGCAGTATTTT. Amino acids: CASSERLAGERDTQYF.